This TCR beta chain was captured in a study of cytomegalovirus exposure and HLA in healthy donors. Whole-study results and caveats: For most subjects, TCR beta sequences were reported to predict HLA-A and HLA-B alleles with accuracy. In an earlier analysis, about 87% or about 30%: the productive usage of most TCR beta V segments.

CDR3 length: 17 residues. V dropped 2 bases and J dropped 3 bases, with 19 bases sitting between them. Germline V gene sequence: CDR1 MNHNS, CDR2 SASEGT. Amplification used 60 Vbeta primers and 13 Jbeta primers. Per the authors' pipeline: Unique TCR beta chains numbered about 72 million in a later analysis, with around 11 million shared. TCRdb keeps only in-frame clones here, not all; method: immunoSEQ multiplex PCR. V and J calls and clone size follow that table, whereas D and trimming were derived from the DNA. The table records approximately 150,000 clones, around 80% of them present only once. Note on this clone: Its antigen is unidentified.

The receptor's source is a woman aged 50 to 65 in good health and CMV-seropositive. The specimen was PBMCs. This chain uses TRBV6-1 with TRBJ1-2; D remains unclear. The CDR3 spells CASSEWVDYGDHYGYTF. Here the CDR3 DNA reads TGTGCCAGCAGTGAATGGGTCGACTATGGGGATCACTATGGCTACACCTTC.